This T cell receptor beta chain was captured in a study of cytomegalovirus exposure and HLA in healthy donors. The wider study: It was reported in a later analysis that the 100 to 150 validation repertoires used the same platform as the 650 to 800 first-cohort repertoires.

A note on this clone: Its specificity is not known.

Study findings and constraints: In vitro, three CMV-associated chains proved specific for CMV antigens.

CDR1 is SGDLS, CDR2 YYNGEE, per germline. Trimming shortened V by 0 bases and J by 7 bases, and 11 bases separated the two germline ends. The CDR3 has 14 amino acids. Sequencing used immunoSEQ multiplex PCR; TCRdb keeps in-frame clones, though not all of them. The sample shows approximately 160,000 clones, over 85% of them seen only once. The sequence was obtained from a woman under 30 in good health and CMV-seropositive. The sequenced material came from PBMCs. The chain employs TRBV9 and TRBJ2-1, with unresolved D. The CDR3 DNA follows: TGTGCCAGCAGCGTAGCTTGGGTAGCAAATGAGCAGTTCTTC. Translated: CASSVAWVANEQFF. The whole variable domain, remainder taken from reference TRBV9 and TRBJ2-1, is DSGVTQTPKHLITATGQRVTLRCSPRSGDLSVYWYQQSLDQGLQFLIQYYNGEERAKGNILERFSAQQFPDLHSELNLSSLELGDSALYFCASSVAWVANEQFFGPGTRLTVL.